The clone carrying this T cell receptor (beta chain) was detected many times. The sample originates from a study of neurological immune-mediated disorders. CD4+ or CD8+ T cells, around 940,000 per library, were used for sorted libraries. The V and J ends lost 3 bases and 0 bases respectively, with 4 bases between them. The CDR3 spans 12 residues. CDR1 is SGHKS and CDR2 is YYEKEE in the germline V gene (reference sequence). Using its own MiXCR run on the 5' RACE reads, TCRdb lists one record per CDR3 protein. This repertoire shows about 38,000 distinct CDR3 sequences, approximately 4.4% found once; its top ten account for approximately 8.7%.

V is TRBV5-5 and J is TRBJ2-7, with D hard to call. The TCR was taken from a man in his late teens or twenties in good health. Sample: CD4+ T cells from blood. The CDR3 is CASSSGSYEQYF. Written as DNA, the CDR3 is TGTGCCAGCAGCTCGGGCTCCTACGAGCAGTACTTC.